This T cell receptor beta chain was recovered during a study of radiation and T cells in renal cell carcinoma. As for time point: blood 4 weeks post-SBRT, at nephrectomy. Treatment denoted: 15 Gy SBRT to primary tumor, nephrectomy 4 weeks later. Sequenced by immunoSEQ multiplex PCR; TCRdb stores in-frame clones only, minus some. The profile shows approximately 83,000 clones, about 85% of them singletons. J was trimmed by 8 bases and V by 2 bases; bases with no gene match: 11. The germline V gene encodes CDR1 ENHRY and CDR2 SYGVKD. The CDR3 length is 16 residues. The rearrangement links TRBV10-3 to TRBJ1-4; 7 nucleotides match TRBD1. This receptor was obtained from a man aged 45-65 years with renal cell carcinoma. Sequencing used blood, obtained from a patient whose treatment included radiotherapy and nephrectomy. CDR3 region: CAISERQGSWTEKLFF. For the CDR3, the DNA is TGTGCCATCAGTGAGAGACAGGGTTCTTGGACGGAAAAACTGTTTTTT.